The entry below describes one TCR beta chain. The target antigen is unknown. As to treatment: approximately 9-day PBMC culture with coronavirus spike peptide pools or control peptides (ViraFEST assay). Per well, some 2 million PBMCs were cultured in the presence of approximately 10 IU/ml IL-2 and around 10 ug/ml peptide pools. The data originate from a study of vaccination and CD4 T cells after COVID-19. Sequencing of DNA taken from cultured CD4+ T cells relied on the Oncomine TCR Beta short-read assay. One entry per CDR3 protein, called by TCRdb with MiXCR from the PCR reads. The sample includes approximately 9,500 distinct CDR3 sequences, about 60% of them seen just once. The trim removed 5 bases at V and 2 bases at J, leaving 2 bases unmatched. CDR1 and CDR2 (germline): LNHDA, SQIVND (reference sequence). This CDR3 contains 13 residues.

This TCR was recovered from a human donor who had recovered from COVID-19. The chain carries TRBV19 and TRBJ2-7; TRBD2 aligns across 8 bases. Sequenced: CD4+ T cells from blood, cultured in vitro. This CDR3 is CASSGTRAYEQYF. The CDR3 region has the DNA TGTGCCAGTAGTGGGACTAGAGCCTACGAGCAGTACTTC.